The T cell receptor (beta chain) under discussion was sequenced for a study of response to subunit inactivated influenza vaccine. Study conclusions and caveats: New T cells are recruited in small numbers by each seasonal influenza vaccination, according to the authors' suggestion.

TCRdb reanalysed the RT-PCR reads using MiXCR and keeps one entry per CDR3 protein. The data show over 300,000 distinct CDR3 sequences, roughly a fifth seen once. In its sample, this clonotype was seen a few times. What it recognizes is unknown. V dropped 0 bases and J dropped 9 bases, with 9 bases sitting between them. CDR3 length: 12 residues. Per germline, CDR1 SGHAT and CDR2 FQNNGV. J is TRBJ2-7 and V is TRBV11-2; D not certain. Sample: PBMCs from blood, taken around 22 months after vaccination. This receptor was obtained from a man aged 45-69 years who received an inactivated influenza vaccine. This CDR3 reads CASSLEAGVQYF. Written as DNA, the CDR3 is TGTGCCAGCAGCTTAGAGGCAGGAGTGCAGTACTTC.